This T cell receptor beta chain was observed in a study of prognosis after radiotherapy for stage I lung cancer. Across the whole study: The non-small cell lung cancer patients were all regarded as unsuitable for surgery on medical grounds.

The sample holds a few counts of this clonotype. Two-round multiplex PCR, the amplification method, yielded TCR beta CDR3 from genomic DNA. The use of primers specific to each TRBV and TRBJ gene characterized first-round PCR. TCRdb processed the multiplex PCR reads anew with MiXCR; each CDR3 protein has one entry. The sample yields 31,000 or so distinct CDR3 sequences, around two fifths seen once. Sequenced here: PBMCs, sampled before or after stereotactic body radiation therapy (not recorded which). The TCR sequence derives from a donor of 50 years or more with non-small cell lung cancer.

The CDR3: CSARDLRGPPGAGELFF. CDR3 sequence (DNA): TGCAGTGCTAGAGATTTAAGAGGGCCCCCCGGCGCCGGGGAGCTGTTTTTT. The gene calls are TRBV20-1 and TRBJ2-2, with TRBD2 as a possible D gene (5 bases). V lost 0 bases to trimming and J lost 6 bases, with 20 bases between them. CDR1 and CDR2 (germline): DFQATT, SNEGSKA (reference sequence). This CDR3 comprises 17 residues.